These T cell receptor beta chains were read from a single sample in a study of T-cell reconstitution after alpha-beta-depleted transplantation in children. Each CDR3 protein is one row after TCRdb ran MiXCR on the PCR reads. The table has approximately 230,000 distinct CDR3 sequences, 25% seen once. This sample comprised PBMCs, obtained before TCRalphabeta/CD19-depleted stem cell transplant. Source of these receptors: a girl aged 2-15 years with Fanconi anemia, due to receive a stem cell transplant. Both conserved end residues are part of each CDR3. Each record gives: D gene, V gene, J gene, clone size, CDR3 DNA, CDR3 protein. A D gene is named only where the DNA matches it firmly. Part of the rows lack a size; the others show once, few, many or a class for expanded clones.

>NA|TRBV29-1|TRBJ1-1|many
TGCAGCGCCGAGAGCAGGGCCATGAACACTGAAGCTTTCTTT
CSAESRAMNTEAFF
>NA|TRBV6-2/TRBV6-3|TRBJ2-3|many
TGTGCCAGCAGTTACTCGAAGTGGGGGAGCACAGATACGCAGTATTTT
CASSYSKWGSTDTQYF
>TRBD1|TRBV29-1|TRBJ2-2|once
TGCAGCGTTCTAACAGGGGCGGCCGGGGAGCTGTTTTTT
CSVLTGAAGELFF
>NA|TRBV20-1|TRBJ2-3|NA
TGCAGTGCTTTCCTAGGAAGCACAGATACGCAGTATTTT
CSAFLGSTDTQYF
>TRBD1|TRBV28|TRBJ2-3|NA
TGTGCCAGCAGCTGGGACAGAGCCACAGATACGCAGTATTTT
CASSWDRATDTQYF
>TRBD2|TRBV5-5|TRBJ2-5|many
TGTGCCAGCAGCCCCCTGACAGCGGGGGGATGGGAGACCCAGTACTTC
CASSPLTAGGWETQYF
>NA|TRBV7-6|TRBJ2-1|many
TGTGCCAGCAGCTTAGTTAGGGGCGGGATTGGAAATGAGCAGTTCTTC
CASSLVRGGIGNEQFF
>TRBD1|TRBV7-9|TRBJ2-7|few
TGTGCCAGCATCCCTAGCCGGCAGGGGGCCAACTACGAGCAGTACTTC
CASIPSRQGANYEQYF
>NA|TRBV29-1|TRBJ1-1|many
TGCAGCGTTGAGTTGGGACTTGGGAACACTGAAGCTTTCTTT
CSVELGLGNTEAFF
>NA|TRBV27|TRBJ2-3|many
TGTGCCAGCAGTTTAAATACAGGCAGCACAGATACGCAGTATTTT
CASSLNTGSTDTQYF
>NA|TRBV28|TRBJ2-6|few
TGTGCCAGCAGTCTAGGGACTTCTGGGGCCAACGTCCTGACTTTC
CASSLGTSGANVLTF
>NA|TRBV5-4|TRBJ2-7|many
TGTGCCAGCAGCTTGACGCAGGTGGACGAGCAGTACTTC
CASSLTQVDEQYF
>NA|TRBV21-1|TRBJ2-2|NA
TGTGCCAGCACCAAACATCACACCGGGGAGCTGTTTTTT
CASTKHHTGELFF
>NA|TRBV29-1|TRBJ2-7|many
TGCAGCGCTATGGAAGGGCCATACGAGCAGTACTTC
CSAMEGPYEQYF
>NA|TRBV24-1|TRBJ2-1|few
TGTGCCACCAGTGATTTCCAGGGTTCTGACAATGAGCAGTTCTTC
CATSDFQGSDNEQFF
>TRBD1|TRBV7-6|TRBJ2-1|NA
TGTGCCAGCAGCCCGGCACACAGGGGACAGCAGTTCTTC
CASSPAHRGQQFF
>NA|TRBV6-5|TRBJ1-1|many
TGTGCCAGCAGTTACTCGCCAGTGAACACTGAAGCTTTCTTT
CASSYSPVNTEAFF
>NA|TRBV29-1|TRBJ2-3|NA
TGCAGCGTTGAGGCCGATACGCAGTATTTT
CSVEADTQYF
>TRBD1|TRBV5-1|TRBJ1-4|many
TGCGCCAGCAGCTTGAATTTCGGGACAGGGAAAGAAAAACTGTTTTTT
CASSLNFGTGKEKLFF
>TRBD1|TRBV29-1|TRBJ2-1|few
TGCAGCGTTGTAGGGACAGCGGACAATGAGCAGTTCTTC
CSVVGTADNEQFF
>NA|TRBV29-1|TRBJ2-6|NA
TGCAGCGTTGAAATGGGGGTTGGGGCCAACGTCCTGACTTTC
CSVEMGVGANVLTF
>NA|TRBV29-1|TRBJ2-7|few
TGCAGCGTTGAAGGCCCTTCCTACGAGCAGTACTTC
CSVEGPSYEQYF
>NA|TRBV7-6|TRBJ2-1|few
TGTGCCAGCAGCGTTTCAGACTCCTACAATGAGCAGTTCTTC
CASSVSDSYNEQFF
>TRBD2|TRBV20-1|TRBJ2-1|many
TGCAGTGCTAGTTTGCACCCTAGCGGGGTTTACAATGAGCAGTTCTTC
CSASLHPSGVYNEQFF
>TRBD2|TRBV28|TRBJ2-1|NA
TGTGCCAGCAGTCCGACCCGGACTAGCGGGGGCAATGAGCAGTTCTTC
CASSPTRTSGGNEQFF
>TRBD2|TRBV29-1|TRBJ2-7|once
TGCAGCGTTGAACTAGCGGGAGGGCCGGGCTCCTACGAGCAGTACTTC
CSVELAGGPGSYEQYF
>NA|TRBV5-5|TRBJ2-1|few
TGTGCCAGCAGCTTGGCCTGGCGGGTAGCATCAATCCTCAATGAGCAGTTCTTC
CASSLAWRVASILNEQFF
>TRBD2|TRBV28|TRBJ2-7|NA
TGTGCCAGCAGTCGACTAGCGCGGCAGTACTTC
CASSRLARQYF
>NA|TRBV7-2|TRBJ1-2|NA
TGTGCCAGCAGCTTACTGCCGACAGGCCTCCCTAACTATGGCTACACCTTC
CASSLLPTGLPNYGYTF
>NA|TRBV20-1|TRBJ2-7|NA
TGCAGTGCTAGAGCTTCCAGGGGAGGTGGCTCCTACGAGCAGTACTTC
CSARASRGGGSYEQYF
>TRBD1|TRBV20-1|TRBJ1-2|NA
TGCAGTGCTAGAAGGACAGGAACATATGGCTACACCTTC
CSARRTGTYGYTF
>NA|TRBV9|TRBJ2-2|many
TGTGCCAGCAGCGTAACATCCAGGTCCGGGGAGCTGTTTTTT
CASSVTSRSGELFF
>NA|TRBV20-1|TRBJ2-7|many
TGCAGTGCTAGAGATCATTCGGGACCCTACGAGCAGTACTTC
CSARDHSGPYEQYF
>TRBD2|TRBV20-1|TRBJ2-7|NA
TGCAGTGCTAGAGCTCTAGCGGGAATATACCACGAGCAGTACTTC
CSARALAGIYHEQYF
>TRBD2|TRBV20-1|TRBJ2-3|many
TGCAGTGCTAACCTAGCGGGGGGAACCACAGATACGCAGTATTTT
CSANLAGGTTDTQYF
>TRBD2|TRBV5-1|TRBJ2-7|many
TGTGCCAGCAGCTTAGTGGCGGGGGCCTACGAGCAGTACTTC
CASSLVAGAYEQYF
>NA|TRBV5-1|TRBJ1-1|NA
TGCGCCAGCAGCTTTAACAGGGACCGGAACACTGAAGCTTTCTTT
CASSFNRDRNTEAFF
>NA|TRBV20-1|TRBJ2-2|NA
TGCAGTGCTAAGGGGATATGGTCGCTGTTTTTT
CSAKGIWSLFF
>NA|TRBV29-1|TRBJ2-7|few
TGCAGCGTTGTGGGACGGAACTACGAGCAGTACTTC
CSVVGRNYEQYF
>NA|TRBV7-6|TRBJ1-2|NA
TGTGCCAGCAGCACCACCCCAGGGTTGGGCTACACCTTC
CASSTTPGLGYTF
>NA|TRBV29-1|TRBJ1-1|many
TGCAGCGTTGTGAACACTGAAGCTTTCTTT
CSVVNTEAFF
>TRBD2|TRBV4-1|TRBJ2-7|few
TGCGCCAGCAGCCAAGATACGGGAGGACCATCGGAGCAGTACTTC
CASSQDTGGPSEQYF
>TRBD1|TRBV20-1|TRBJ1-2|once
TGCAGTGCTTCCCCCTCTGGACAGGGGGACTATGGCTACACCTTC
CSASPSGQGDYGYTF
>TRBD1|TRBV29-1|TRBJ2-5|many
TGCAGCGTCACGGGACAGTACCAAGAGACCCAGTACTTC
CSVTGQYQETQYF
>NA|TRBV20-1|TRBJ2-3|many
TGCAGTGCTAGATTAGCGGCGGATACGCAGTATTTT
CSARLAADTQYF
>TRBD2|TRBV6-2/TRBV6-3|TRBJ2-1|few
TGTGCCAGCAGGTCCGGGACTAGCGGGAGGGGAAGGGACAATGAGCAGTTCTTC
CASRSGTSGRGRDNEQFF
>NA|TRBV4-2|TRBJ2-7|many
TGTGCCAGCAGCCCCTCTGGGGAGGGGGCAACCCCCCGCTATCACCAGGACGAGCAGTACTTC
CASSPSGEGATPRYHQDEQYF
>TRBD1|TRBV15|TRBJ1-5|many
TGTGCCACCCGCAACTTAGGGGGCGCGGGCAATCAGCCCCAGCATTTT
CATRNLGGAGNQPQHF
>TRBD1|TRBV20-1|TRBJ2-5|NA
TGCAGTGCTAGGGGGGACAGCGTGGGTGGTAAGACCCAGTACTTC
CSARGDSVGGKTQYF
>TRBD2|TRBV6-5|TRBJ2-3|many
TGTGCCAGCAGACTAGCGGGGGGTCGGACAGATACGCAGTATTTT
CASRLAGGRTDTQYF
>NA|TRBV29-1|TRBJ1-4|many
TGCAGCGTTGCGTCCGGCGGCGAAAAACTGTTTTTT
CSVASGGEKLFF
>TRBD1|TRBV10-3|TRBJ1-2|many
TGTGCCATCAGTGAGGACAGGGGCTATGGCTACACCTTC
CAISEDRGYGYTF
>NA|TRBV5-6|TRBJ2-7|few
TGTGCCAGCAGCTTGGCCGGGCCGGGCGAGCAGTACTTC
CASSLAGPGEQYF